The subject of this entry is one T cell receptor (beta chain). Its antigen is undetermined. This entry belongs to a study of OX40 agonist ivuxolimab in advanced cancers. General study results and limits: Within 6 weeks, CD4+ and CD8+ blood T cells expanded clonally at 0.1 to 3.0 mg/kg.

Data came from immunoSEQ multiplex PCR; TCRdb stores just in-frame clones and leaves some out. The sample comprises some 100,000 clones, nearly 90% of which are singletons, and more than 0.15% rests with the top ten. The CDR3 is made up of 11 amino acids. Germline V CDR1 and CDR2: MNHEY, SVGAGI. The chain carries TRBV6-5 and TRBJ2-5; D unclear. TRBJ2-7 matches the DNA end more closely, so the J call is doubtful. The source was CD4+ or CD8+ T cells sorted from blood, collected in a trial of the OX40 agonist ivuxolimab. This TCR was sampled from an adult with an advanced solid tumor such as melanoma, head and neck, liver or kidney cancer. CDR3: CASSSLYEQYF. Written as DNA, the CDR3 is TGTGCCAGCAGCTCTCTCTACGAGCAGTACTTC.